The rows below give T cell receptor beta chains drawn from one sample of a study of a mutant IDH1 vaccine in newly diagnosed glioma. No antigen has been assigned to these receptors. Libraries were prepared by immunoSEQ multiplex PCR; TCRdb keeps only in-frame clonotypes and omits some of them. The top ten clones hold 0.6% to 0.75% of a sample with roughly 120,000 clones, 90% of them seen once. Sample: PBMCs, taken from a glioma patient whose treatment included an IDH1 peptide vaccine. These receptors originate from a woman between 50 and 59 years old with glioma. Each CDR3 is given with its conserved first and last residue. The D gene is left open where the match is weak. A clone size is listed for some rows: how often the clone was seen (once, few, many), or a class if it is expanded.

cdr3_nt	cdr3_aa	v_call	d_call	clone_size	j_call	cdr3_length
TGTGCCAGCAGATCCTTGACAGGGGTCACTGAAGCTTTCTTT	CASRSLTGVTEAFF	TRBV6-5	TRBD1	once	TRBJ1-1	14
TGTGCCAGCAGCAGTAGTCCAGATACGCAGTATTTT	CASSSSPDTQYF	TRBV7-9	-	-	TRBJ2-3	12
TGCGCCAGCTTGACAGGGGCGATCGACACCGGGGAGCTGTTTTTT	CASLTGAIDTGELFF	TRBV10-2	TRBD1	once	TRBJ2-2	15
TGTGCCAGCAGCTCGCCCTCCTACGAGCAGTACTTC	CASSSPSYEQYF	TRBV7-9	-	-	TRBJ2-7	12
TGTGCCAGCAGCGTAGTGGGCTCTGGGGCCAACGTCCTGACTTTC	CASSVVGSGANVLTF	TRBV9	-	-	TRBJ2-6	15
TGTGCCAGCAGTTACACCGGCAATCAGCCCCAGCATTTT	CASSYTGNQPQHF	TRBV28	-	-	TRBJ1-5	13
TGTGCCAGCAGCCTGGACGCCATTCGGGAAAAACTGTTTTTT	CASSLDAIREKLFF	TRBV7-9	-	-	TRBJ1-4	14
TGCGCCAGCAATATGGGGACAGGGAGGAGCTCCTACGAGCAGTACTTC	CASNMGTGRSSYEQYF	TRBV5-1	TRBD1	-	TRBJ2-7	16
TGTGCCAGAATCCTTTGGGGGGGTCGCGAGCAGTACTTC	CARILWGGREQYF	TRBV5-3	TRBD2	-	TRBJ2-7	13
TGTGCCAGTTCCGGACAGTTTCAAGAGACCCAGTACTTC	CASSGQFQETQYF	TRBV19	-	-	TRBJ2-5	13
TGTGCCAGCAGGATGGGGACTAACCCTTCCTACGAGCAGTACTTC	CASRMGTNPSYEQYF	TRBV27	TRBD2	-	TRBJ2-7	15
TGTGCCAGCAGTATCGGGACGGACAGATTCAATCAGCCCCAGCATTTT	CASSIGTDRFNQPQHF	TRBV28	-	-	TRBJ1-5	16
TGCGCCAGCAGCACCGGGACCTACCTAAGACGGGGCTCCTACGAGCAGTACTTC	CASSTGTYLRRGSYEQYF	TRBV10-2	-	once	TRBJ2-7	18
TGTGCCAGCATCACTCAACCCCTGGGGCACACTGAAGCTTTCTTT	CASITQPLGHTEAFF	TRBV2	-	few	TRBJ1-1	15